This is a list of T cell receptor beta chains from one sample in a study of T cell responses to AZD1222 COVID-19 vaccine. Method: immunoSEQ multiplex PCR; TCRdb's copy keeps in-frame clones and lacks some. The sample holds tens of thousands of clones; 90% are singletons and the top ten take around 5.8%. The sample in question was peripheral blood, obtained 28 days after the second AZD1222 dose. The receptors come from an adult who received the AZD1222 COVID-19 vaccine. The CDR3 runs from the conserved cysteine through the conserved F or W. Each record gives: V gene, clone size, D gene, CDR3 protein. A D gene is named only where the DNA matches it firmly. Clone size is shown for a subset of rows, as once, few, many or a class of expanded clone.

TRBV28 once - CASSFGGRGGYTF
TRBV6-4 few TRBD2 CASSDSSGGAADTQYF
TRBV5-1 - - CASSLDGASNQPQHF
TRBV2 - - CASSVQNNQPQHF
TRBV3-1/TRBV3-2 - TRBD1 CASSLGQGAHGYTF
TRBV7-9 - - CASSLGAPPFNEKLFF
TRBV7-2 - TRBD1 CASSFEGRGDTQYF
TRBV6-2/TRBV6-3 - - CASNPDVISNQPQHF
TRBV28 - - CASRLGEPPQHF
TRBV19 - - CASSPGRAGNTIYF
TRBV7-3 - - CASSLTGVRSGSTDTQYF
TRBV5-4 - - CASSLKTSSGANVLTF